The clone carrying this TCR beta chain occurred once. The repertoire was sequenced with immunoSEQ multiplex PCR; TCRdb's copy has only in-frame clones and lacks some. The sample shows just under 550,000 clones, around 78% of them seen only once. The record originates from a study of shared T cell receptors in the human thymus. This CDR3 region has 14 residues. From germline, CDR1 is LGHNA and CDR2 YSLEER. Trimming took off 0 bases at V and 4 bases at J, with 9 bases between the two ends. A further study also used this sample, focusing on human thymus T cells. That source notes: Thymic and blood repertoires appeared to show biased V and J gene usage.

Sequencing was done on a sample of thymocytes. This TCR was sampled from a boy in the first two years of life with a congenital heart defect. The rearrangement uses TRBV4-3 and TRBJ1-1; D is perhaps TRBD1 (5 bases). CDR3 nucleotides: TGCGCCAGCAGCCAAGATGGAGGGGCCACTGAAGCTTTCTTT. It yields the protein CASSQDGGATEAFF.